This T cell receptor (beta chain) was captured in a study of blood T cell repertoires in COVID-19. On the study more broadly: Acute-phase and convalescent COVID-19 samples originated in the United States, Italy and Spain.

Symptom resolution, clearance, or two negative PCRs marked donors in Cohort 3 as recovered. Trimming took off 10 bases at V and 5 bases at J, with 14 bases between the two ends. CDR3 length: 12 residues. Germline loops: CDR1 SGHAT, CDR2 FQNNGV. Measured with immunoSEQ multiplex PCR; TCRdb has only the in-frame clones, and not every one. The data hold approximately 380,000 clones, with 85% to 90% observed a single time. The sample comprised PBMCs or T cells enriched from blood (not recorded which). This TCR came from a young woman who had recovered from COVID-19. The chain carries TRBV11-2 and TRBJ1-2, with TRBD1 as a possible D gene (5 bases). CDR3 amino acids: CATQEGPYGYTF. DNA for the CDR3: TGTGCCACCCAGGAGGGACCTTATGGCTACACCTTC.